This T cell receptor (beta chain) was recovered during a study of blood T cell repertoires in COVID-19. About the research overall: Acute and convalescent COVID-19 specimens originated in the United States, Italy and Spain. T cells, B-cell-depleted T cells, or PBMCs provided the cDNA or gDNA that served as material.

Authors' methods: For nucleated cells, counts were estimated from reference gene primer amplification. Method: immunoSEQ multiplex PCR; TCRdb's copy keeps in-frame clones and lacks some. For V, J and clone size, that table is used; D and trimming come from the DNA. Of 35,000 to 50,000 clones detected, more than 65% appear once; the ten largest clones hold around 27%. The CDR3 runs to 13 residues. Germline V lookup: CDR1 MNHEY, CDR2 SVGAGI. Trimming shortened V by 2 bases and J by 4 bases, and 9 bases separated the two germline ends. The receptor was isolated from an elderly man with acute or convalescent COVID-19. The sample taken for sequencing was peripheral blood. The rearrangement uses TRBV6-5 and TRBJ2-7; D is possibly TRBD1 (6 bases). This chain's CDR3 is CASSYIQGYEQYF. Written as DNA, the CDR3 is TGTGCCAGCAGTTACATCCAGGGGTACGAGCAGTACTTC.